The rows below give T cell receptor beta chains drawn from one sample of a study of PD-L1 blockade in urothelial cancer. Clones were sequenced by immunoSEQ multiplex PCR, and TCRdb holds only the in-frame ones, with some missing. The sample lists nearly 50,000 clones; approximately 85% were seen once. The specimen was PBMCs, collected around atezolizumab (anti-PD-L1) treatment. These receptors originate from a man between 50 and 59 years old with urothelial cancer. The CDR3 runs from the conserved cysteine through the conserved F or W. Fields, in order: D gene, V gene, J gene, CDR3 length, CDR3 protein. D genes are given only for firm matches.

D gene: TRBD1; V gene: TRBV6-5; J gene: TRBJ2-7; CDR3 length: 12; CDR3 protein: CASSKGAEEQYF
D gene: NA; V gene: TRBV5-5; J gene: TRBJ1-1; CDR3 length: 15; CDR3 protein: CASSTGAGMNTEAFF
D gene: TRBD1; V gene: TRBV6-5; J gene: TRBJ1-1; CDR3 length: 13; CDR3 protein: CAARTGPNTEAFF
D gene: NA; V gene: TRBV27; J gene: TRBJ1-4; CDR3 length: 15; CDR3 protein: CASSLTTGYGEKLFF
D gene: NA; V gene: TRBV4-2; J gene: TRBJ1-1; CDR3 length: 12; CDR3 protein: CASTTGYAEAFF
D gene: NA; V gene: TRBV2; J gene: TRBJ2-7; CDR3 length: 15; CDR3 protein: CASSEPPGLSYEQYF
D gene: NA; V gene: TRBV28; J gene: TRBJ2-3; CDR3 length: 16; CDR3 protein: CASSLRGRGYTDTQYF
D gene: TRBD1; V gene: TRBV7-9; J gene: TRBJ1-1; CDR3 length: 14; CDR3 protein: CASSRDREETEAFF
D gene: NA; V gene: TRBV30; J gene: TRBJ1-1; CDR3 length: 15; CDR3 protein: CAWVPPARGGTEAFF
D gene: TRBD1; V gene: TRBV5-1; J gene: TRBJ2-2; CDR3 length: 14; CDR3 protein: CASSKGQGIGELFF